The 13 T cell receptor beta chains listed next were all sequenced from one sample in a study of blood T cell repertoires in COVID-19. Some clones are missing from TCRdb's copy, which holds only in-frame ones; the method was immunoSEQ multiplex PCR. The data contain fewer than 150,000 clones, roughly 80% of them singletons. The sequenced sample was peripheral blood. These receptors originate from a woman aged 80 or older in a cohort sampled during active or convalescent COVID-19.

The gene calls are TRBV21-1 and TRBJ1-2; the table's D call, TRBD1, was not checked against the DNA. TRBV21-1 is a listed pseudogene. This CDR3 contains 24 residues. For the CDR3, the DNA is TGTGCCAGCAGCAAATCGGCTCTAAAAGGGGGTGGATGGGACAAGGGCCCCCGGGGCTATGGCTACACCTTC. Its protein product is CASSKSALKGGGWDKGPRGYGYTF.

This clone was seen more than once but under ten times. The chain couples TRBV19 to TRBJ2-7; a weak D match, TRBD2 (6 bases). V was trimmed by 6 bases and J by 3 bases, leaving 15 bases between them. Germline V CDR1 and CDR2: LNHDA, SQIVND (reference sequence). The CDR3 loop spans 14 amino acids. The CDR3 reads CASSPPGRNYEQYV. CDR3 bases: TGTGCCAGTAGCCCCCCCGGGAGAAACTACGAGCAGTACGTC.

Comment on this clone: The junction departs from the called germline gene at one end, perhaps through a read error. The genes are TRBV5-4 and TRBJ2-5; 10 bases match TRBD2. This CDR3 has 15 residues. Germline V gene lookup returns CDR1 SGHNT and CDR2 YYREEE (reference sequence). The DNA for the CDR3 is TGTGCCAGCACCTTGGGGGCTAGCGGGGGCGAGACCCAGTACTTC. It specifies CASTLGASGGETQYF.

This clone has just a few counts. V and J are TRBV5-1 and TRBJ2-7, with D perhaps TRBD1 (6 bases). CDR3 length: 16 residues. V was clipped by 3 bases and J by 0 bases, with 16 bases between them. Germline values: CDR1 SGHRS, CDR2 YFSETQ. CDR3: CASSWGHRVSSYEQYF. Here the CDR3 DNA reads TGCGCCAGCAGCTGGGGCCACAGGGTAAGCTCCTACGAGCAGTACTTC.

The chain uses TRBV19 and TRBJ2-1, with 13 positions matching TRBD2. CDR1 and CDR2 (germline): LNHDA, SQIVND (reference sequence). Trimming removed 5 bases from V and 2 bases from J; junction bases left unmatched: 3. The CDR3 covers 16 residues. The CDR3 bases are TGTGCCAGTAGTGACGGACTAGCGGGAGCCTACAATGAGCAGTTCTTC. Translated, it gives CASSDGLAGAYNEQFF.

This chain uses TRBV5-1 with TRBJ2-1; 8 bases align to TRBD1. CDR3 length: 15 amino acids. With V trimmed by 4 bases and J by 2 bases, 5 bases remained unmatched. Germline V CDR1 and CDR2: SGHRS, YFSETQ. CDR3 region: CASSRGQATYNEQFF. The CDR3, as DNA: TGCGCCAGCAGCAGGGGACAGGCCACCTACAATGAGCAGTTCTTC.

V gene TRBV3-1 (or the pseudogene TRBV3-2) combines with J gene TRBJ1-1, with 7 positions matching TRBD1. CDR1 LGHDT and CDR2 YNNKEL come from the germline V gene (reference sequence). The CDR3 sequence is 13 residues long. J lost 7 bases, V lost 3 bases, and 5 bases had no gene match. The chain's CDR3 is CASSQVQGLEAFF. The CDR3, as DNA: TGTGCCAGCAGCCAGGTACAGGGGCTTGAAGCTTTCTTT.

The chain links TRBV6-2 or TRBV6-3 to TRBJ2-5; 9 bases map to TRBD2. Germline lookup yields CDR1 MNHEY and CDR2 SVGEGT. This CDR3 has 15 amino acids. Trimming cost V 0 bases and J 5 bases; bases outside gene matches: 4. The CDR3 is CASSYSRGGRETQYF. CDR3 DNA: TGTGCCAGCAGTTACTCGCGGGGGGGCCGTGAGACCCAGTACTTC.

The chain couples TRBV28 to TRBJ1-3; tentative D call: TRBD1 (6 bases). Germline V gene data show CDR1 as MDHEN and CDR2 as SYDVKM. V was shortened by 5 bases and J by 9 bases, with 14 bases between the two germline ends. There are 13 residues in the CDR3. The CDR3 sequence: CASSPPGVVTIYF. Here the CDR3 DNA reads TGTGCCAGCAGTCCACCAGGGGTCGTCACCATATATTTT. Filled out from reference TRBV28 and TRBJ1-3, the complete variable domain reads DVKVTQSSRYLVKRTGEKVFLECVQDMDHENMFWYRQDPGLGLRLIYFSYDVKMKEKGDIPEGYSVSREKKERFSLILESASTNQTSMYLCASSPPGVVTIYFGEGSWLTVV.

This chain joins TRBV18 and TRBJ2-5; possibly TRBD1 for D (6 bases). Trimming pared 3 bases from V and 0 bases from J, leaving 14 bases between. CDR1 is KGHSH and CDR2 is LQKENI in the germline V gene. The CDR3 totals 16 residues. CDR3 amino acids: CASSPDSNWYQETQYF. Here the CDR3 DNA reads TGTGCCAGCTCACCGGACAGCAATTGGTACCAAGAGACCCAGTACTTC. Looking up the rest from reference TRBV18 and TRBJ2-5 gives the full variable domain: NAGVMQNPRHLVRRRGQEARLRCSPMKGHSHVYWYRQLPEEGLKFMVYLQKENIIDESGMPKERFSAEFPKEGPSILRIQQVVRGDSAAYFCASSPDSNWYQETQYFGPGTRLLVL.

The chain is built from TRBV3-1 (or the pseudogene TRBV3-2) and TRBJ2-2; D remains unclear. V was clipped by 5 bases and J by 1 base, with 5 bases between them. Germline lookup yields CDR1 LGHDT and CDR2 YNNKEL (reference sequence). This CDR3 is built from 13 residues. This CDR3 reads CASSFMNTGELFF. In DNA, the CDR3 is TGTGCCAGCAGCTTTATGAACACCGGGGAGCTGTTTTTT.

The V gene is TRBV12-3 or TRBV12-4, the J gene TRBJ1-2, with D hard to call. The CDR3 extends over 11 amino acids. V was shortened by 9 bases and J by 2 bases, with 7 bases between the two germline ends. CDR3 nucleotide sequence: TGTGCCAGTTCGGTAAACTATGGCTACACCTTC. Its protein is CASSVNYGYTF.

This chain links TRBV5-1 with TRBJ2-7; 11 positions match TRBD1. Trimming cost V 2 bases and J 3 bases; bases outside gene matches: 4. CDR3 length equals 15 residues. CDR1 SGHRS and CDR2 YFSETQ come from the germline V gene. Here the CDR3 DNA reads TGCGCCAGCAGCTTCCTTGGGACAGGGGGCTACGAGCAGTACTTC. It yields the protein CASSFLGTGGYEQYF.